The T cell receptor beta chain under discussion was sequenced for a study of T cell clusters in autoimmune cytopenias. This clonotype is labeled medium-sized based on frequency. What it recognizes is unknown. Multiplex touch-down PCR amplified TRB using TRB-A and TRB-B pools in one tube. TCRdb reprocessed the multiplex PCR reads and keeps a single row for each CDR3 protein, giving no DNA. The specimen's table records thousands of distinct CDR3 sequences. TRB was amplified from roughly 250 ng of peripheral blood genomic DNA per sample. CDR1 and CDR2 from the germline V gene are SQVTM and ANQGSEA. This CDR3 is built from 13 residues. Study-wide findings and caveats: Physiological T cell clusters of healthy donors were apparently absent in primary autoimmune cytopenia patients.

The rearrangement uses TRBV29-1 and TRBJ2-7. Sequencing used peripheral blood. The TCR originated in a human donor with an autoimmune cytopenia or autoimmune hepatitis (not recorded which). The chain's CDR3 is CSVLRYTSYEQYF.